Below, one TCR beta chain is given with its context. This specimen comes from a study of blood T cell repertoires in COVID-19. Study at large: COVID-19 samples collected from the United States, Italy and Spain covered acute and convalescent phases.

The CDR3 runs to 15 residues. Trimming stripped 0 bases from V and 6 bases from J, with 13 bases between. CDR1 and CDR2 (germline): SGHRS, YFSETQ. In the source study's methods: The authors estimated nucleated cell counts from reference gene primer amplification. Sequenced by immunoSEQ multiplex PCR; TCRdb stores in-frame clones only, minus some. That table gives V, J and clone size, and the DNA gave D and trimming. The sample contains 100,000 or so clones, roughly four fifths of which appear only once. The J gene is TRBJ1-5, the V gene TRBV5-1; possibly TRBD1 for D (6 bases). This clonotype was obtained from a man aged 50 to 59 with active or convalescent COVID-19. Source material: peripheral blood. Written as DNA, the CDR3 is TGCGCCAGCAGCTTGGCAGGGGTAGTCGGTCAGCCCCAGCATTTT. It translates to CASSLAGVVGQPQHF.